This TCR beta chain was profiled in a study of regulatory T cells in long-lasting Graves disease. The time point is: newly diagnosed GD, antithyroid drugs for less than 3 months. With RNA extracted from PBMCs as input, the TCR library was made. This CDR3 is 15 amino acids long. Trimming took 8 bases from V and 0 from J, leaving 14 bases between them. Germline V CDR1 and CDR2: KGHSH, LQKENI. This clonotype was picked up many times. HTBI primers from iRepertoire and Arm-PCR of CDR3 regions yielded the TCR beta libraries. TCRdb called the multiplex PCR reads again in MiXCR, with one record for every CDR3 protein. The sample includes hundreds of thousands of distinct CDR3 sequences, roughly 17% of them seen just once. These data were also filed under a second study, of T cells in Graves' hyperthyroidism and ophthalmopathy. According to that study: The primer set for the first-round RT-PCR of the TCR CDR3 was HTBI.

The chain couples TRBV18 to TRBJ2-1; a possible D gene is TRBD1 (6 bases). The sequenced sample was peripheral blood mononuclear cells (PBMCs), obtained at new diagnosis, from a patient treated with antithyroid drugs. This clonotype was sampled from a woman aged 30 to 39 with Graves disease. The CDR3 DNA reads as TGTGCCAGCCTAATACAGGACAGCTCCTACAATGAGCAGTTCTTC. Translating gives CASLIQDSSYNEQFF.